The 17 T cell receptor beta chains reported below all come from one sample, sequenced in a study of breast tumors, draining lymph nodes, adjacent tissues. TCRdb reanalysed the multiplex PCR reads using MiXCR and keeps one entry per CDR3 protein. The sample has hundreds of thousands of distinct CDR3 sequences, roughly 32% seen once. Samples came from axillary lymph nodes draining the breast cancer. The sequencing input was axillary lymph node tissue. These receptors were taken from a female donor with breast cancer. Some clones in this sample may be carry-over from other donors' samples.

As to this clonotype: Given a much more abundant clone one base away, this may be a read error. The chain recombines TRBV11-2 with TRBJ2-7; D not certain. This CDR3 spans 14 amino acids. V lost 5 bases and J lost 2, with 13 bases in between. The germline V gene encodes CDR1 SGHAT and CDR2 FQNNGV. The CDR3 DNA sequence: TGTGCCAGCAGCCTTAAAGGTGTCACCTACGAGCAGTACTTC. Its translation is CASSLKGVTYEQYF.

On this clonotype: Possible read error: a much larger clone is one base away. V is TRBV5-5 and J is TRBJ2-7; D remains ambiguous. Germline V gene lookup returns CDR1 SGHKS and CDR2 YYEKEE (reference sequence). There are 14 residues in the CDR3. The CDR3 loop is CAGSLVVTSYEQYF. CDR3 nucleotide sequence: TGTGCCGGCAGCTTGGTGGTCACCTCCTACGAGCAGTACTTC.

This clonotype was seen at least ten times. This chain connects TRBV3-1 to TRBJ2-3, with 12 nucleotides matching TRBD2. In germline, CDR1 is LGHDT, CDR2 YNNKEL (reference sequence). The CDR3 contains 16 residues. With V trimmed by 6 bases and J by 3 bases, 7 bases remained unmatched. The CDR3 sequence is CASSQRTSGRTDTQYF. In nucleotides, the CDR3 is TGTGCCAGCAGTCAACGTACTAGCGGGAGGACAGATACGCAGTATTTT.

This chain connects TRBV9 to TRBJ2-5; D uncertain. The CDR3 consists of 14 residues. V lost 0 bases to trimming and J lost 1 base, with 7 bases between them. Germline V lookup: CDR1 SGDLS, CDR2 YYNGEE. CDR3 residues: CASSVGRAQETQYF. In DNA form, the CDR3 reads TGTGCCAGCAGCGTAGGGAGAGCCCAAGAGACCCAGTACTTC. Supplemented by reference TRBV9 and TRBJ2-5, the full variable domain reads DSGVTQTPKHLITATGQRVTLRCSPRSGDLSVYWYQQSLDQGLQFLIQYYNGEERAKGNILERFSAQQFPDLHSELNLSSLELGDSALYFCASSVGRAQETQYFGPGTRLLVL.

This clonotype has at least ten counts. The chain combines TRBV6-6 with TRBJ1-4; tentative D call: TRBD1 (6 bases). CDR1 is MNHNY, CDR2 SVGAGI, per germline (reference sequence). Trimming left V 8 bases short and J 4 bases short, with 14 bases between. The CDR3 has 14 residues. The CDR3, as DNA: TGTGCCAGCTGTTTGGGGGCAGATAATGAAAAACTGTTTTTT. Residues: CASCLGADNEKLFF.

The rearrangement joins TRBV10-3 to TRBJ1-1; 10 bases are shared with TRBD1. In germline, CDR1 is ENHRY, CDR2 SYGVKD. The V gene end was trimmed by 4 bases and the J gene end by 5 bases; junction bases not matched to a gene: 4. The CDR3 spans 14 residues. The CDR3 DNA is TGTGCCATCAGTGGGGACAGGGGACTTACTGAAGCTTTCTTT. Its protein product is CAISGDRGLTEAFF.

This clonotype was detected many times. Mismatch with germline at one junction end may stem from a read error. V and J are TRBV7-7 and TRBJ2-1; 9 bases line up with TRBD1. Germline V gene data show CDR1 as SSHAT and CDR2 as FNYEAQ (reference sequence). The CDR3 totals 14 residues. The CDR3 spells CASSRDRVHNEQFF. The CDR3 DNA follows: TGTGCTAGCAGCCGGGACAGGGTCCACAATGAGCAGTTCTTC.

This clonotype showed up many times. J is TRBJ2-2 and V is TRBV7-2; 14 bases are a match to TRBD2. The length of the CDR3 is 18 residues. The trim removed 5 bases at V and 6 bases at J, leaving 11 bases unmatched. CDR1 is SGHTA, CDR2 FQGNSA, per germline. The chain's CDR3 is CASSLGLAGGGGPGELFF. In nucleotides, the CDR3 is TGTGCCAGCAGCCTCGGACTAGCGGGAGGCGGTGGCCCCGGGGAGCTGTTTTTT.

This clonotype has ten or more counts. In DNA, the CDR3 is TGTGCCAGCAGCTTAGTCGTGGGCGGGGACTCCTCCTACGAGCAGTACTTC. Encoded protein: CASSLVVGGDSSYEQYF. The rearrangement joins TRBV7-2 to TRBJ2-7; D perhaps matches TRBD2 (6 bases). From germline, CDR1 is SGHTA and CDR2 FQGNSA. CDR3 length: 17 residues. V gave up 1 base and J gave up 0 bases, with 16 bases separating them.

This clonotype was seen ten or more times. CDR3 in amino acids: CASSLGQSNSGNTIYF. In nucleotides, the CDR3 is TGTGCCAGCAGCTTAGGGCAGTCTAACTCTGGAAACACCATATATTTT. The chain carries TRBV7-2 and TRBJ1-3; D is uncertain. CDR1 SGHTA and CDR2 FQGNSA come from the germline V gene. V was shortened by 1 base and J by 0 bases, with 10 bases between the two germline ends. The CDR3 has 16 amino acids.

The chain uses TRBV9 and TRBJ1-2; D is unclear. V was pared by 0 bases and J by 0 bases, with 9 bases between. CDR3 length: 15 residues. CDR1 and CDR2 (germline): SGDLS, YYNGEE. CDR3 coding DNA: TGTGCCAGCAGCGTAGGGGTCCAAGCTAACTATGGCTACACCTTC. Residues: CASSVGVQANYGYTF.

The chain carries TRBV25-1 and TRBJ2-6, with TRBD1 matching over 8 bases. Germline values: CDR1 MGHDK, CDR2 SYGVNS. V trimming: 8 bases; J trimming: 0 bases; junction bases outside the gene matches: 6. The CDR3 covers 16 residues. CDR3 sequence (DNA): TGTGCCAGCGTTAGCACAGGGGGCTCTGGGGCCAACGTCCTGACTTTC. Its translation is CASVSTGGSGANVLTF.

This clonotype has just one count. The junction and the germline gene differ at one end; a read error may be behind it. The gene calls are TRBV20-1 and TRBJ1-3; weak D call: TRBD1 (6 bases). Germline CDR1 is DFQATT and CDR2 is SNEGSKA (reference sequence). The CDR3 totals 17 residues. The CDR3 DNA reads TGCGGTGCTAGAAAGGGGGGGGGCCGAGCCTCTGGAAACACCATATATTTT. Translating it yields CGARKGGGRASGNTIYF.

As concerns this clonotype: This may stem from a read error, because a much larger clone lies one nucleotide away. In this CDR3 the conserved last residue, phenylalanine or tryptophan, is missing, so a read error is likely. The chain recombines TRBV20-1 with TRBJ2-7, with a weak D call TRBD1 (6 bases). The CDR3 is 10 amino acids. Germline V gene data show CDR1 as DFQATT and CDR2 as SNEGSKA (reference sequence). The chain's CDR3 is CTRQVYEQYS. For the CDR3, the DNA is TGCACACGACAGGTCTACGAGCAGTACTCC.

This clonotype was detected ten times or more. The V and J genes are TRBV6-5 and TRBJ2-1; tentatively, D is TRBD1 (6 bases). The CDR3 runs 15 residues. Germline CDR1 is MNHEY and CDR2 is SVGAGI. Trimming took 0 bases from V and 5 from J, leaving 11 bases between them. This CDR3 reads CASSYSLGADNEQFF. The CDR3 coding sequence is TGTGCCAGCAGTTACTCTCTGGGGGCGGACAATGAGCAGTTCTTC.

The chain employs TRBV20-1 and TRBJ2-1; 7 bases are a match to TRBD2. The CDR3 runs to 14 residues. Germline V gives CDR1 DFQATT, CDR2 SNEGSKA (reference sequence). Germline trimming cut 6 bases from V and 4 bases from J; bases unmatched to any gene: 9. In DNA form, the CDR3 reads TGCAGTGCCGAGGCGGGGGAGATGTACAATGAGCAGTTCTTC. Protein product: CSAEAGEMYNEQFF.

This clonotype has only one observation. The rearrangement uses TRBV9 and TRBJ2-5; 9 nucleotides align to TRBD1. J lost 5 bases, V lost 0 bases, and 8 bases had no gene match. The CDR3 contains 16 residues. Looked up from germline, CDR1 is SGDLS and CDR2 is YYNGEE. Here the CDR3 reads CASSVGGTGRGETQYF. The CDR3 DNA sequence: TGTGCCAGCAGCGTAGGGGGGACAGGGAGAGGGGAGACCCAGTACTTC.